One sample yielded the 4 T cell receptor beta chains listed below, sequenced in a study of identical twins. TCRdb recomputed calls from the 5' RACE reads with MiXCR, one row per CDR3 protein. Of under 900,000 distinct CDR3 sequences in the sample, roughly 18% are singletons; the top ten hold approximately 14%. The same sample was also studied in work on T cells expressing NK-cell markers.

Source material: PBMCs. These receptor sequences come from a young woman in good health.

CDR3 sequence reads: CASSAGLAGGDNTQYF. As DNA, the CDR3 is TGTGCCAGCAGCGCCGGACTAGCGGGAGGTGACAATACGCAGTATTTT. The chain joins TRBV11-2 to TRBJ2-3, with 14 bases matching TRBD2. The CDR3 is 16 amino acids. The V and J ends lost 5 bases and 7 bases, in that order; junction bases with no gene match: 8. CDR1 SGHAT and CDR2 FQNNGV come from the germline V gene.

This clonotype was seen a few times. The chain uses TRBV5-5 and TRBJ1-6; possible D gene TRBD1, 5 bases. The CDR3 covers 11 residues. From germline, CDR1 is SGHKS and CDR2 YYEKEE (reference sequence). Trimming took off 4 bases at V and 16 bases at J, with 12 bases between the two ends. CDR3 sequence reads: CASSTDRRLHF. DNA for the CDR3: TGTGCCAGCAGCACCGACAGAAGGCTCCACTTT.

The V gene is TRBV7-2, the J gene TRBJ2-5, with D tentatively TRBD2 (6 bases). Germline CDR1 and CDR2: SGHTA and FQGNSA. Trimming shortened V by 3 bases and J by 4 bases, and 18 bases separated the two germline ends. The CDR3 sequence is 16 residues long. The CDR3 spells CASSFLSGREGETQYF. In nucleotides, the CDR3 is TGTGCCAGCAGCTTCCTATCCGGGAGAGAGGGAGAGACCCAGTACTTC.

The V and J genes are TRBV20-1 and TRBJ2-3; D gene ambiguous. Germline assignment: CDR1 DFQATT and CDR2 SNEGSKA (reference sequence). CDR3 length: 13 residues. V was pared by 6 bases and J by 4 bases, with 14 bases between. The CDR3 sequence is CSAKGVTADTQYF. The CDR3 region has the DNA TGCAGTGCCAAGGGCGTGACGGCAGATACGCAGTATTTT.